The T cell receptor beta chain described here comes from a study of blood T cell repertoires in COVID-19. Study overall: Spain, Italy and the United States supplied samples that represented acute and convalescent COVID-19.

Produced via immunoSEQ multiplex PCR; TCRdb's table is partial and in-frame only. The sample records about 34,000 clones, 88% being singletons. The germline V gene has CDR1 LNHDA and CDR2 SQIVND (reference sequence). The CDR3 is made up of 14 amino acids. The ends were cut back, 7 bases at V and 7 bases at J, with 19 bases in the middle. Sequences were obtained from peripheral blood. The chain carries TRBV19 and TRBJ1-1; weak D call: TRBD1 (6 bases). The clonotype comes from a human donor with active COVID-19. The donor label of this sample is uncertain. CDR3 DNA: TGTGCCAGTATAGGTCCCCGCCTGACAGGTGAAGCTTTCTTT. Protein sequence: CASIGPRLTGEAFF.